What follows describes a single T cell receptor beta chain. Its specific antigen is unknown. Base qualities are missing; no much larger clone stands one base away. This record comes from a study of radiation and T cells in renal cell carcinoma (dated by TCRdb to 2020 to 2021). For context, the study as a whole: The samples were obtained from a clinical trial, where primary renal cell carcinomas were treated with 15 Gy stereotactic body radiation therapy and then removed by nephrectomy 4 weeks afterward. In total, fewer than 55 samples underwent TCR beta sequencing: around 26 tumors plus 27 peripheral blood samples. A total of 4,016,671 unique CDR3 nucleotide sequences, encoding fewer than 3,000,000 unique CDR3 amino acid sequences, were found across all 50 or so samples.

Overall study outcomes, separate from this receptor: No pretreatment tumor biopsies were available, so the baseline intratumoral presence of clonotypes could not be determined. Blood repertoire dynamics were not followed beyond 4 weeks after treatment. Because the trial had a single-armed design, the trial could not examine how radiation dose or scheduling affected the TCR repertoire. Top tumor clonotypes rose in blood from baseline to 2 weeks post-radiation, then contracted by 4 weeks, suggesting transient expansion of tumor-resident clones.

TCR beta libraries were generated from genomic DNA with the immunoSEQ kit, following the manufacturer's recommendations. To prepare libraries, a first multiplex PCR with proprietary primers was run, followed by a second PCR that added unique barcodes, and a bead cleanup was done after each round. Each sample batch included a kit-provided positive control reaction and a negative control reaction. The final libraries were assessed on an Agilent 4200 TapeStation D1000 ScreenTape, pooled by volume, and quantified by qPCR. Sequencing was performed on an Illumina NextSeq500 with a MidOutput 150-cycle cartridge, and 156 Read1 and 15 Index1 cycles were run with kit custom primers. The pooled library was loaded at around 1 pM with around 20% PhiX control spiked in. The original pipeline was this. Vendor-processed data were analyzed in R, and a clonotype was defined as all T cells sharing the same CDR3 nucleotide sequence. For clone abundance analyses, frequencies were normalized to the 10,000 most abundant clones per sample. Public T cell clones, which averaged fewer than five per sample, were excluded before analysis. A difference in abundance of at least 32-fold between compartments was used to define tumor-enriched and baseline blood-enriched clonotypes. Clonotypes expanded or contracted between blood time points were identified with a beta-binomial differential abundance model. Tumor-blood repertoire similarity was measured with the Baroni-Urbani and Buser coefficient, and groups were compared using two-tailed Wilcoxon tests in R. TCRdb limited this immuneACCESS table to in-frame rearrangements with V and J called. A share of clones is missing; checked studies link under half to unresolved V genes, and the rest is unexplained. V, J and clone size are those of that table, while D and trimming were read from the DNA. Across this sample there are 40,000 to 50,000 clones, with roughly 84% seen only once. The ten largest account for roughly 33% of the sample.

V drops 1 base and J drops 3 bases, leaving 4 bases in between. In the germline V gene, CDR1 corresponds to SGHTA and CDR2 to FQGNSA. CDR3 length: 12 amino acids, cysteine to phenylalanine. Here the CDR3 DNA is all that survives: 36 bases in frame from base 1. Interpreted using the paper, the time point label stands for: baseline pretreatment blood. What the treatment or condition label conveys for this sample: 15 Gy SBRT to primary tumor, nephrectomy 4 weeks later. Serial peripheral blood from radiation-treated patients was sampled at baseline, 2 weeks and 4 weeks after SBRT to track tumor-enriched clonotypes. Renal cell carcinoma with clear cell pathology was present in all patients. The QIAamp DNA Blood Mini Kit (Qiagen) was used to prepare genomic DNA for TCR sequencing. The analyses included only samples that passed all quality control checks.

The receptor was isolated from a woman in her seventies with renal cell carcinoma. The source material was blood, sampled from a patient whose treatment included radiotherapy and nephrectomy. This sequence uses TRBV7-2 and TRBJ2-7; the D gene is not confidently resolved. The CDR3 region reads CASSLVSYEQYF. In nucleotide form, the sequence is TGTGCCAGCAGCTTAGTGAGCTACGAGCAGTACTTC.